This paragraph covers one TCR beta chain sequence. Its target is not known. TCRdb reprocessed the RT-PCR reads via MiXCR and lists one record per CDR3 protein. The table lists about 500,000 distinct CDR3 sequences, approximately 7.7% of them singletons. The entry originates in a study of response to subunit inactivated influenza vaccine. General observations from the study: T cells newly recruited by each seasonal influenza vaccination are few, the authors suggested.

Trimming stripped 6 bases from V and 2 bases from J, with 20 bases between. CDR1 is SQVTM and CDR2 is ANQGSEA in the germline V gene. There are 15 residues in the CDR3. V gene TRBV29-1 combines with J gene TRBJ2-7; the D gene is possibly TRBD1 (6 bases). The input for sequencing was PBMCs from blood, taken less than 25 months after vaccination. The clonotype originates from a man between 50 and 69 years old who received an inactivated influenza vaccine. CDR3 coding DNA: TGCAGCGTCCGGAAGTACAGGGAAGGAGCCTACGAGCAGTACTTC. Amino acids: CSVRKYREGAYEQYF.